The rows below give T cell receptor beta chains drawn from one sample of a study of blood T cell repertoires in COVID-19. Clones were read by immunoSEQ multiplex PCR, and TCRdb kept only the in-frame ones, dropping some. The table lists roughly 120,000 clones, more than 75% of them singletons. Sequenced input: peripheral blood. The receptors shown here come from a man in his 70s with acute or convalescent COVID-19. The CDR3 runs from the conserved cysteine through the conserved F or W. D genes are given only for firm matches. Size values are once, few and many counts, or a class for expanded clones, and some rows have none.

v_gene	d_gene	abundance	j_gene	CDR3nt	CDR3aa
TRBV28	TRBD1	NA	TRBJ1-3	TGTGCCAGCGCCCCGGACAGGGGGCGCATTGGAAACACCATATATTTT	CASAPDRGRIGNTIYF
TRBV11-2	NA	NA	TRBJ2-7	TGTGCCAGCACCCCCGCGTCGCTCGGAGGCGAGCAGTACTTC	CASTPASLGGEQYF
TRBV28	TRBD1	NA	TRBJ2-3	TGTGCCAGCAGTTACCCCAGACAGGGTGGGGATACGCAGTATTTT	CASSYPRQGGDTQYF
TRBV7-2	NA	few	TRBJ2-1	TGTGCCAGCAGCTTAGAAGGAGGGGTTTCGGAGCAGTTCTTC	CASSLEGGVSEQFF
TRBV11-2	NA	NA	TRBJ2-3	TGTGCCAGCACCGCCCCGGGGGTCGATACGCAGTATTTT	CASTAPGVDTQYF
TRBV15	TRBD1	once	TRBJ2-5	TGTGCCACCAGCAAAATCGACAGGGGCTGGGATCAAGAGACCCAGTACTTC	CATSKIDRGWDQETQYF
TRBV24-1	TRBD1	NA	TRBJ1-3	TGTGCCACCAGTGATCCCCGGACAGGGGCCGGAAACACCATATATTTT	CATSDPRTGAGNTIYF
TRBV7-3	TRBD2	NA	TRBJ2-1	TGTGCCAGCAGCTTAAACCCGGGACTAGGCAATGAGCAGTTCTTC	CASSLNPGLGNEQFF
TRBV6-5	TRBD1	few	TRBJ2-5	TGTGCCAGCAGGCGTTCGACAGGGTCAGAGACCCAGTACTTC	CASRRSTGSETQYF
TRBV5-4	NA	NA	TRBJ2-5	TGTGCCAGCAGCCCCCCCTGGGACTCAGAGACCCAGTACTTC	CASSPPWDSETQYF
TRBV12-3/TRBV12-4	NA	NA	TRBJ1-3	TGTGCCAGCAGTTACAGTGGAAACACCATATATTTT	CASSYSGNTIYF
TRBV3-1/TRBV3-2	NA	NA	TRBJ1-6	TGTGCCAGCAGCCAAGTACAGGGAAGGTCACCCCTCCACTTT	CASSQVQGRSPLHF
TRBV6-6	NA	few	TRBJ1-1	TGTGCCAGCACGGGAGGTCAGGGGCCTGAAGCTTTCTTT	CASTGGQGPEAFF